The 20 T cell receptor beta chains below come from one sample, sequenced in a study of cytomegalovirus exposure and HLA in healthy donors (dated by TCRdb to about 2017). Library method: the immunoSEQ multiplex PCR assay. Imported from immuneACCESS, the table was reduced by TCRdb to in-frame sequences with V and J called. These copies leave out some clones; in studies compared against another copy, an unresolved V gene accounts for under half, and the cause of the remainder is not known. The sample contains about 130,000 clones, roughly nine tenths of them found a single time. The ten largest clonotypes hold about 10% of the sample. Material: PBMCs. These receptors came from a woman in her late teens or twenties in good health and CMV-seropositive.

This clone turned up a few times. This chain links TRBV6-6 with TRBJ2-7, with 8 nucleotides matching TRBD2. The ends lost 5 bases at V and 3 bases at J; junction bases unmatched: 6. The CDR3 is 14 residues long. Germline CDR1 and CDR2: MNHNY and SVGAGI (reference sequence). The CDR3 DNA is TGTGCCAGCAGTCCCCTTGCGGGGGGCTACGAGCAGTACTTC. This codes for CASSPLAGGYEQYF.

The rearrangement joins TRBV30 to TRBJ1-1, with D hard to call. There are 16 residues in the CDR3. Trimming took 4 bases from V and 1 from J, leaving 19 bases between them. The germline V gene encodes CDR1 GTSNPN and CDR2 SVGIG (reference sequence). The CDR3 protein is CAWTTSGTSQNTEAFF. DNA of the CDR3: TGTGCCTGGACCACCTCGGGTACATCCCAGAACACTGAAGCTTTCTTT.

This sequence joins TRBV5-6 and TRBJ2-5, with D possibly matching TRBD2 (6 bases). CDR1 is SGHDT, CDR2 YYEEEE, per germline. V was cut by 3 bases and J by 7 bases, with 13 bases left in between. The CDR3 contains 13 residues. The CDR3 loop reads CASSSRDSRTQYF. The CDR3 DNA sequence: TGTGCCAGCAGCTCTCGGGACTCAAGGACCCAGTACTTC.

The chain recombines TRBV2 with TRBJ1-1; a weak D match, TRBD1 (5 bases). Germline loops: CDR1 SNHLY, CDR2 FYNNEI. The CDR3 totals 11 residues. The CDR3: CAGGRNTEAFF. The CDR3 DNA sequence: TGTGCGGGGGGGAGGAACACTGAAGCTTTCTTT.

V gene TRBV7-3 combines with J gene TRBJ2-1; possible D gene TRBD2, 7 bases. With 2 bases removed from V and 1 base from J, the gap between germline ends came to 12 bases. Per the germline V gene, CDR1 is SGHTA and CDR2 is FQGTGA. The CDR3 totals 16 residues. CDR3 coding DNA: TGTGCCAGCAGCTTACGGGGGGCGACTTCCTACAATGAGCAGTTCTTC. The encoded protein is CASSLRGATSYNEQFF. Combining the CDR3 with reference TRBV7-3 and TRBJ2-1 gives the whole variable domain GAGVSQTPSNKVTEKGKYVELRCDPISGHTALYWYRQSLGQGPEFLIYFQGTGAADDSGLPNDRFFAVRPEGSVSTLKIQRTERGDSAVYLCASSLRGATSYNEQFFGPGTRLTVL.

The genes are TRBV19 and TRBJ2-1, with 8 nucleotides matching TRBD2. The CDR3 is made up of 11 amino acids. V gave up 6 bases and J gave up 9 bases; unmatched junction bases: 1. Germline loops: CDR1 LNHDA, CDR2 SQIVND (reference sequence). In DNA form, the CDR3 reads TGTGCCAGTAGGACTAGCGTTGAGCAGTTCTTC. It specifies CASRTSVEQFF.

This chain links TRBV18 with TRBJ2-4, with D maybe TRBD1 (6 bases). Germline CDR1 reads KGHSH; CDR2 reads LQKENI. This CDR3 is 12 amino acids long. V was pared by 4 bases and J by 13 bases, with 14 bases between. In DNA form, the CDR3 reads TGTGCCAGCTCACAACCCCCGGGACAACAGTACTTC. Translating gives CASSQPPGQQYF.

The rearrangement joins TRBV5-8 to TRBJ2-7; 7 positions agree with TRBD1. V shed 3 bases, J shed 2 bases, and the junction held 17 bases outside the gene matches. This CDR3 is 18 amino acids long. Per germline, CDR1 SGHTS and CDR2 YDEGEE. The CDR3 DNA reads TGTGCCAGCAGCTCGGATGGGACAGCCTATCTTCATGCCTACGAGCAGTACTTC. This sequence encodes CASSSDGTAYLHAYEQYF.

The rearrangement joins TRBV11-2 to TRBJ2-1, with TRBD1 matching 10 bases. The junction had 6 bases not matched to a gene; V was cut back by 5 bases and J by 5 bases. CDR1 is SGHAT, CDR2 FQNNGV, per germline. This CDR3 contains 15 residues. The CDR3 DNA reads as TGTGCCAGCAGCCGACAGGGGGCAGATCACAATGAGCAGTTCTTC. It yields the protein CASSRQGADHNEQFF. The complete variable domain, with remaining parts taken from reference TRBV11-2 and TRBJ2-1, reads EAGVAQSPRYKIIEKRQSVAFWCNPISGHATLYWYQQILGQGPKLLIQFQNNGVVDDSQLPKDRFSAERLKGVDSTLKIQPAKLEDSAVYLCASSRQGADHNEQFFGPGTRLTVL.

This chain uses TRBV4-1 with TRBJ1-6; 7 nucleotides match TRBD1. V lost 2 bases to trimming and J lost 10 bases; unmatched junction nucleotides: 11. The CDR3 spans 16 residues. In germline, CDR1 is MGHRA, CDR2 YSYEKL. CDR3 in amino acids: CASSQPPRGKGSPLHF. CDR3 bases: TGCGCCAGCAGCCAACCGCCCAGGGGGAAAGGGTCACCCCTCCACTTT.

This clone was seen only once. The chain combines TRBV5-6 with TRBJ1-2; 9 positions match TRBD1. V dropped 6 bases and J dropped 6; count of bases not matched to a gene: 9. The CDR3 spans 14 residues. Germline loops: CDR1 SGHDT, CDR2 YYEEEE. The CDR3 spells CASILQGAMDGYTF. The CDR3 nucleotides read TGTGCCAGCATCCTACAGGGGGCGATGGATGGCTACACCTTC. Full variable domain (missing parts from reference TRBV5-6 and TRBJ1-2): DAGVTQSPTHLIKTRGQQVTLRCSPKSGHDTVSWYQQALGQGPQFIFQYYEEEERQRGNFPDRFSGHQFPNYSSELNVNALLLGDSALYLCASILQGAMDGYTFGSGTRLTVV.

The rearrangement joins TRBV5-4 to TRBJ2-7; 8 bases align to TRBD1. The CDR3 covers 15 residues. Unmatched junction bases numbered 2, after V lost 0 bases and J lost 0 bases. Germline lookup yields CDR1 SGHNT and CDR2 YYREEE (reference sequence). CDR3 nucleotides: TGTGCCAGCAGCTTGGTAGGGACAGGCTCCTACGAGCAGTACTTC. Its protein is CASSLVGTGSYEQYF.

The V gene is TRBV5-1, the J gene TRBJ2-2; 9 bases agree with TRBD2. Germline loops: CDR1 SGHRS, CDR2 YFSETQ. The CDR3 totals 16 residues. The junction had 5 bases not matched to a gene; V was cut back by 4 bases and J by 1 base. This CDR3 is CASSISTSGNTGELFF. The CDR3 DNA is TGCGCCAGCAGCATTTCGACTAGCGGGAACACCGGGGAGCTGTTTTTT.

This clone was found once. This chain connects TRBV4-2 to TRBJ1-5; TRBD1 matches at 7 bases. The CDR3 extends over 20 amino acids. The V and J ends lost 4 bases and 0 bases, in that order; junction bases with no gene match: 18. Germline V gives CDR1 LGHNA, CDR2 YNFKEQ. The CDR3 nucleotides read TGTGCCAGCAGCCCCCTGGGGGTGGGACAGCGATCCCTTAGCAATCAGCCCCAGCATTTT. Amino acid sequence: CASSPLGVGQRSLSNQPQHF.

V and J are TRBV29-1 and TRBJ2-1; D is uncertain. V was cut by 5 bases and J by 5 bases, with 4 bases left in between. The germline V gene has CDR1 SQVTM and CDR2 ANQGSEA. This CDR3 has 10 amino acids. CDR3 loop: CSVFNNEQFF. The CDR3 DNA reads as TGCAGCGTTTTTAACAATGAGCAGTTCTTC.

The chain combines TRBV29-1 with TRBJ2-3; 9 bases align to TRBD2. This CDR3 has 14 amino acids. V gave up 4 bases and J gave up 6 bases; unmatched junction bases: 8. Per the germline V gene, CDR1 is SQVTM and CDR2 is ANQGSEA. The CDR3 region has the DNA TGCAGCGTTGCGGAGACTAGCGGATGGGATACGCAGTATTTT. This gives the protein CSVAETSGWDTQYF.

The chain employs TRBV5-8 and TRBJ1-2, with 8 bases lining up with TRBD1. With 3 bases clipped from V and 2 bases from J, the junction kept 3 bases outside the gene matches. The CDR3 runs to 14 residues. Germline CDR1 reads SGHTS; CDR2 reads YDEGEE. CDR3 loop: CASSYGQGNYGYTF. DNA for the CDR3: TGTGCCAGCAGCTATGGACAGGGAAACTATGGCTACACCTTC.

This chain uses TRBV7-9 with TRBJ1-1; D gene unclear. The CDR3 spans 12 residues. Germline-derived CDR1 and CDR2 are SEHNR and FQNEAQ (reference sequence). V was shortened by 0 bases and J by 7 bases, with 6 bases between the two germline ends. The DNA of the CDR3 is TGTGCCAGCAGCTTAGCGTCCATTGAAGCTTTCTTT. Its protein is CASSLASIEAFF.

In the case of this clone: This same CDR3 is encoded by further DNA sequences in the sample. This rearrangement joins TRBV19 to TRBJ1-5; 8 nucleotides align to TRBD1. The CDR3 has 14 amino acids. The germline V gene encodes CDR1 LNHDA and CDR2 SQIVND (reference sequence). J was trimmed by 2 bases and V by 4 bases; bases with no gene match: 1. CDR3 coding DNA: TGTGCCAGTAGTACGACAGGGGGCAATCAGCCCCAGCATTTT. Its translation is CASSTTGGNQPQHF.

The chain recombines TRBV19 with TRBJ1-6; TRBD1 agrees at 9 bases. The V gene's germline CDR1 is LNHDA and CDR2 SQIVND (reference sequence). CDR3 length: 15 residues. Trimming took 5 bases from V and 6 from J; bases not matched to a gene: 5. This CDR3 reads CASSPRGQGNSPLHF. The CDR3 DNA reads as TGTGCCAGTAGTCCTCGGGGACAGGGTAATTCACCCCTCCACTTT. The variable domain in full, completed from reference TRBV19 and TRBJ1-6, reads DGGITQSPKYLFRKEGQNVTLSCEQNLNHDAMYWYRQDPGQGLRLIYYSQIVNDFQKGDIAEGYSVSREKKESFPLTVTSAQKNPTAFYLCASSPRGQGNSPLHFGNGTRLTVT.